Presented here are 22 T cell receptor beta chains from one specimen sequenced in a study of shared clonotypes between healthy human individuals. Sequencing used immunoSEQ multiplex PCR; TCRdb keeps in-frame clones, though not all of them. The profile covers about 2 million clones, with about 95% appearing a single time and 1.2% taken by the ten largest. Naive CD8 cells lacked CD45RO and underwent positive selection for CCR7, leaving out terminally differentiated effector memory CD45RA+ cells. Material for sequencing was naive CD8+ T cells sorted from blood. The receptor source for this set is a man younger than 35 in good health.

The chain couples TRBV27 to TRBJ2-1, with TRBD2 matching 9 bases. This CDR3 contains 15 residues. Germline V gives CDR1 MNHEY, CDR2 SMNVEV (reference sequence). The V segment lost 0 bases and the J segment 7 bases; nucleotides outside the gene matches: 4. CDR3 loop: CASSLSSGSGNEQFF. The CDR3 bases are TGTGCCAGCAGTTTATCTAGCGGGAGTGGGAATGAGCAGTTCTTC.

The V gene is TRBV2, the J gene TRBJ2-3, with TRBD2 matching 10 bases. J gave up 6 bases and V 8 bases, and 11 bases lay outside the gene matches. The germline V gene encodes CDR1 SNHLY and CDR2 FYNNEI. This CDR3 region has 15 residues. The DNA of the CDR3 is TGTGCCAGCGAGAGCGGGGGGGAGGTCACGGATACGCAGTATTTT. It specifies CASESGGEVTDTQYF.

About this clone itself: Additional DNA sequences in this sample encode the identical CDR3. CDR3 in amino acids: CASSLLGTSGTSTDTQYF. DNA for the CDR3: TGTGCCAGCAGTTTATTGGGGACTAGCGGGACTAGCACAGATACGCAGTATTTT. The rearrangement joins TRBV27 to TRBJ2-3, with 13 bases aligning to TRBD2. Germline V gene data show CDR1 as MNHEY and CDR2 as SMNVEV (reference sequence). Trimming took 1 base from V and 0 from J; bases not matched to a gene: 4. CDR3 length equals 18 residues.

The V gene is TRBV27, the J gene TRBJ2-7, with D perhaps TRBD1 (5 bases). The CDR3 loop spans 13 amino acids. Trimming pared 8 bases from V and 3 bases from J, leaving 14 bases between. The germline CDR1 and CDR2 sequences are MNHEY and SMNVEV (reference sequence). The CDR3, as DNA: TGTGCCAGCTCGACGGACACTGACTACGAGCAGTACTTC. As protein: CASSTDTDYEQYF.

In this sample, this clone turned up once. This sequence joins TRBV5-4 and TRBJ2-7, with D perhaps assigned TRBD1 or TRBD2 (6 bases each). Germline CDR1 is SGHNT and CDR2 is YYREEE (reference sequence). This CDR3 region has 12 residues. V was shortened by 9 bases and J by 6 bases, with 16 bases between the two germline ends. The CDR3 DNA reads as TGTGCCATACAAGGGGGGACGGGCGAGCAGTACTTC. Translating gives CAIQGGTGEQYF.

This chain links TRBV28 with TRBJ1-3; D ambiguous. V lost 3 bases, J lost 6 bases, and 6 bases lay in between. CDR1 is MDHEN and CDR2 is SYDVKM in the germline V gene. This CDR3 contains 12 residues. DNA for the CDR3: TGTGCCAGCAGTTTCCACGTAAACACCATATATTTT. Amino acids: CASSFHVNTIYF. Full variable domain (rest looked up from reference TRBV28 and TRBJ1-3): DVKVTQSSRYLVKRTGEKVFLECVQDMDHENMFWYRQDPGLGLRLIYFSYDVKMKEKGDIPEGYSVSREKKERFSLILESASTNQTSMYLCASSFHVNTIYFGEGSWLTVV.

This clone appeared a few times. The chain couples TRBV13 to TRBJ2-1, with 11 bases matching TRBD2. The CDR3 runs 16 residues. Losses at the gene ends were 4 bases for V and 8 bases for J; bases not matched to a gene: 10. Germline CDR1 and CDR2: PRHDT and FYEKMQ (reference sequence). CDR3 nucleotides: TGTGCCAGCAGCTCGGGGCTAGCGGGAGGAGGCGATGAGCAGTTCTTC. Translation: CASSSGLAGGGDEQFF.

The count of this clone is one. The sample carries other DNA sequences with the same CDR3. The V gene is TRBV5-4, the J gene TRBJ2-2; D remains unclear. Germline CDR1 and CDR2: SGHNT and YYREEE (reference sequence). V was clipped by 0 bases and J by 8 bases, with 5 bases between them. CDR3 length: 12 residues. CDR3 loop: CASSLGAGELFF. The CDR3 DNA is TGTGCCAGCAGCTTGGGAGCGGGGGAGCTGTTTTTT.

The gene calls are TRBV11-2 and TRBJ2-7; weak D call: TRBD1 (6 bases). The V gene lost 1 base and the J gene lost 3 bases, with 13 bases spanning the gap. The CDR3 contains 15 residues. Germline loops: CDR1 SGHAT, CDR2 FQNNGV. The CDR3 loop is CASSLGEGQSYEQYF. Written as DNA, the CDR3 is TGTGCCAGCAGCTTAGGCGAGGGACAAAGCTACGAGCAGTACTTC.

In the case of this clone: The same CDR3 also results from other DNA sequences found in this sample. The rearrangement uses TRBV2 and TRBJ2-5; TRBD2 aligns across 9 bases. Per the germline V gene, CDR1 is SNHLY and CDR2 is FYNNEI. The length of the CDR3 is 15 residues. J lost 1 base, V lost 3 bases, and 3 bases had no gene match. The CDR3 DNA reads as TGTGCCAGCAGTGAGTTAGCGGGGGCCCAAGAGACCCAGTACTTC. Its protein product is CASSELAGAQETQYF.

The V gene is TRBV7-9, the J gene TRBJ1-1, with TRBD1 identical over 9 bases. The CDR3 is 16 amino acids. V shed 5 bases, J shed 3 bases, and the junction held 10 bases outside the gene matches. The germline V gene has CDR1 SEHNR and CDR2 FQNEAQ (reference sequence). CDR3 in amino acids: CASSEGTGYRDTEAFF. As DNA, the CDR3 is TGTGCCAGCAGCGAGGGGACAGGGTATAGAGACACTGAAGCTTTCTTT.

This chain connects TRBV27 to TRBJ2-3; 10 nucleotides align to TRBD2. J gave up 5 bases and V 2 bases, and 7 bases lay outside the gene matches. The germline V gene encodes CDR1 MNHEY and CDR2 SMNVEV (reference sequence). The CDR3 contains 16 residues. The CDR3 sequence: CASSLSGGGVGDTQYF. The CDR3 coding sequence is TGTGCCAGCAGTTTAAGCGGGGGGGGAGTTGGAGATACGCAGTATTTT.

The chain recombines TRBV7-3 with TRBJ2-3; D uncertain. CDR3 length: 13 amino acids. V lost 5 bases, J lost 2 bases, and 8 bases lay in between. Germline V lookup: CDR1 SGHTA, CDR2 FQGTGA. CDR3 amino acids: CASSPGFTDTQYF. The DNA for the CDR3 is TGTGCCAGCAGCCCAGGATTCACAGATACGCAGTATTTT.

The rearrangement uses TRBV6-4 and TRBJ2-1, with 9 bases matching TRBD2. This CDR3 comprises 15 residues. Trimming took 5 bases from V and 2 from J; bases not matched to a gene: 4. CDR1 is MRHNA and CDR2 is SNTAGT in the germline V gene. CDR3 protein: CASSPTSGPYNEQFF. As DNA, the CDR3 is TGTGCCAGCAGTCCTACTAGCGGGCCCTACAATGAGCAGTTCTTC.

The J gene is TRBJ2-1, the V gene TRBV29-1, with D perhaps matching TRBD2 (6 bases). The CDR3 consists of 12 residues. Trimming removed 7 bases from V and 5 bases from J, with 12 bases in between. The germline V gene has CDR1 SQVTM and CDR2 ANQGSEA. CDR3 in amino acids: CSAGDFNNEQFF. Here the CDR3 DNA reads TGCAGCGCTGGGGACTTTAACAATGAGCAGTTCTTC.

The chain has TRBV19 and TRBJ2-7, with a tentative D call TRBD2 (5 bases). The CDR3 totals 11 residues. V lost 7 bases, J lost 7 bases, and 11 bases lay in between. From germline, CDR1 is LNHDA and CDR2 SQIVND (reference sequence). As DNA, the CDR3 is TGTGCCAGTACCGGGGAAGAGGAGCAGTACTTC. Translating gives CASTGEEEQYF.

The chain couples TRBV28 to TRBJ2-1; a weak D match, TRBD2 (7 bases). V dropped 3 bases and J dropped 7 bases, with 16 bases sitting between them. CDR1 is MDHEN and CDR2 is SYDVKM in the germline V gene. This CDR3 has 15 residues. CDR3 DNA sequence: TGTGCCAGCAGTTTCCTTGGGGGGGCTCGGAATGAGCAGTTCTTC. This translates into CASSFLGGARNEQFF.

The chain carries TRBV2 and TRBJ2-1; TRBD1 aligns across 9 bases. V trimming: 6 bases; J trimming: 4 bases; junction bases outside the gene matches: 4. CDR3 length: 14 amino acids. The germline V gene has CDR1 SNHLY and CDR2 FYNNEI. The CDR3: CASRGTGFYNEQFF. Here the CDR3 DNA reads TGTGCCAGCAGGGGGACAGGGTTTTACAATGAGCAGTTCTTC.

This clone was detected only once. The chain joins TRBV7-9 to TRBJ2-2; D tentatively reads TRBD1 or TRBD2 (6 bases each). The length of the CDR3 is 18 residues. Looked up from germline, CDR1 is SEHNR and CDR2 is FQNEAQ (reference sequence). With 6 bases removed from V and 2 bases from J, the gap between germline ends came to 22 bases. In nucleotides, the CDR3 is TGTGCCAGCAGGCAAGGGGGGATAACGGGACTTAACACCGGGGAGCTGTTTTTT. It specifies CASRQGGITGLNTGELFF.

On this clone: This sample includes further DNA sequences coding for the same CDR3. V usage is TRBV2 and J usage is TRBJ2-7; D might be TRBD1 (6 bases). The CDR3 is 13 residues long. V gave up 5 bases and J gave up 1 base, with 9 bases separating them. Germline V gene lookup returns CDR1 SNHLY and CDR2 FYNNEI. DNA of the CDR3: TGTGCCAGCAGTAGGGACACATCCTACGAGCAGTACTTC. Protein product: CASSRDTSYEQYF.

The genes are TRBV2 and TRBJ1-1, with D hard to call. CDR1 is SNHLY, CDR2 FYNNEI, per germline. The CDR3 has 14 amino acids. V gave up 5 bases and J gave up 5 bases, with 15 bases separating them. CDR3 protein: CASSPGEFKTEAFF. CDR3 sequence (DNA): TGTGCCAGCAGTCCTGGGGAATTTAAAACTGAAGCTTTCTTT.

The chain uses TRBV5-4 and TRBJ2-7; perhaps TRBD1 as D (6 bases). Trimming stripped 0 bases from V and 2 bases from J, with 15 bases between. Looked up from germline, CDR1 is SGHNT and CDR2 is YYREEE (reference sequence). There are 16 residues in the CDR3. CDR3 region: CASSLESTGPPYEQYF. The CDR3 coding sequence is TGTGCCAGCAGCTTGGAGTCGACAGGCCCACCCTACGAGCAGTACTTC.